This T cell receptor (beta chain) was recovered during a study of identical twins listed by TCRdb under 2016. Regarding the complete study: To test whether fetal clonotypes persist, this study deep-sequenced TCR alpha and beta repertoires from monozygotic twins, from unrelated adults of various ages, and from cord blood. To rule out contamination, replicate twin experiments were performed at different times with different library preparation protocols.

This clonotype showed up many times. Its antigen remains unidentified. No quality values exist for individual bases; no much larger clone is one base distant. The library relied on 5' RACE. Sequencer: Illumina HiSeq 2000. Template switching added a universal primer binding site, and the final cDNA carried a unique molecular identifier that allowed TCR cDNA molecules to be counted accurately. First-strand cDNA for TCR alpha and beta chains was synthesized from specific primers in the conserved constant-segment region. Each cDNA library was double barcoded, with a SMART-Mk sample barcode plus Illumina barcodes, to control for contamination. TruSeq adapter sequences along with Illumina sample barcodes were introduced in two successive PCR steps. Sequencing of the TCR alpha and beta cDNA libraries was done on the Illumina HiSeq platform using custom primers. Regarding the original processing steps: Unique molecular identifiers were extracted from raw reads with MiGEC, and CDR3 positions were determined with MiXCR. Recombination models were inferred per individual with the repgenHMM and IGoR tools using an EM algorithm. Shared clonotypes were analyzed with the tcR package in R, and sharing was normalized by the product of cloneset sizes. Out-of-frame nonproductive sequences were analyzed to study raw recombination free of thymic and clonal selection effects. TCRdb reanalyzed the raw reads on its own, using fastp at Q25 for trimming and MiXCR for clone calling, and kept in-frame beta chains. One record per CDR3 amino acid sequence lists the most common genes and DNA. Here the V and J calls rest on TCRdb's processing, not on the authors' analysis. The sample includes 350,000 to 600,000 distinct CDR3 sequences, with more than 13% observed a single time. The ten biggest clones cover 0.52% of the sample.

Study-level results and caveats: Compared with coincidental sharing between unrelated individuals, out-of-frame TCR alpha sequences shared between twins showed an excess of sequences with low generation probability. Because the same donors could not be followed over many years, conclusions were based on cross-sectional statistical analysis. Fewer insertions were carried by abundant cord blood beta clonotypes; a weaker similar trend was observed in young adult naive repertoires, while no such trend was observed in memory repertoires. Zero-insertion analyses could be partly confounded by invariant T cells such as MAIT and iNKT, though diverse VJ usage argued against such confounding for most clonotypes. Recombination models systematically underestimated out-of-frame TCR alpha sharing in monozygotic twins but agreed with sharing between unrelated individuals. A weaker excess of twin sharing was found in beta out-of-frame sequences because the signal-to-noise ratio was lowered by fewer shared sequences.

Every donor was a healthy Caucasian. Three pairs of female monozygotic twins, all aged roughly 18 to 30 years, made up the twin cohort. CD4+ and CD8+ T cell populations were isolated with positive isolation kits from Invitrogen. The cysteine opens and the phenylalanine closes a CDR3 of 9 amino acids. The only DNA kept is the CDR3, 27 bases in frame from the first base. The germline V gene (reference sequence) supplies CDR1 DFQATT and CDR2 SNEGSKA. V is shortened by 5 bases, J by 5 bases, and the region joining them spans 3 bases. These data were also filed under a second study, of yellow fever vaccine responses in identical twins. The second study's authors report: According to the authors, the vaccine-induced T cell response in identical twins seemed to be partly convergent and partly specific to each individual. The study precisely tracked vaccine-responding T cell clones in identical twins.

In this chain, TRBV20-1 is recombined with TRBJ2-5; the D segment cannot be called with confidence. The sequenced sample was CD4+ T cells sorted from blood. The sequence was collected from a woman aged 18-29 years in good health. The DNA is TGCAGTGCTGGGGAGACCCAGTACTTC. The encoded protein is CSAGETQYF.